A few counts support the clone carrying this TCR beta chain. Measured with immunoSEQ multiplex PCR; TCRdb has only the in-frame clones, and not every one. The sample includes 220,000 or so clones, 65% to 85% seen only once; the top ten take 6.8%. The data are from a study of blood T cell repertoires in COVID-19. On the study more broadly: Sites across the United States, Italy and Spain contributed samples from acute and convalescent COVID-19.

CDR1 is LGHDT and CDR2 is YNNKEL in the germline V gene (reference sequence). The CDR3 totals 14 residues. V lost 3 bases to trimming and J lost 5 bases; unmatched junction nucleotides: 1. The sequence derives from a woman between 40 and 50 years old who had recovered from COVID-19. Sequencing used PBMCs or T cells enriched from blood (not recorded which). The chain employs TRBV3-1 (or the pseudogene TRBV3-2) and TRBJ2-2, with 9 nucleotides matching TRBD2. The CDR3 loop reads CASSQREGTGELFF. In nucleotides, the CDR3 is TGTGCCAGCAGCCAGCGGGAGGGTACCGGGGAGCTGTTTTTT.